The sequence of this TCR beta chain was determined in a study of blood T cell repertoires in COVID-19. Background on the study: Samples came from the United States, Italy and Spain, spanning acute and convalescent COVID-19. Sample material is recorded as cDNA or gDNA derived from T cells, B-cell-depleted T cells, or PBMCs.

CDR1 MNHEY and CDR2 SVGAGI come from the germline V gene. There are 15 residues in the CDR3. J lost 0 bases, V lost 9 bases, and 9 bases had no gene match. In the study's own analysis: The authors estimated nucleated cell counts from reference gene primer amplification. Repertoires were generated with immunoSEQ multiplex PCR, while TCRdb's copy carries only in-frame clones and drops some. The DNA gave D and trimming, while V, J and clone size come from that table. The sample has a few hundred thousand clones, about 82% seen once; the top ten hold around 12%. This receptor was identified in a man aged 80 or over with acute or convalescent COVID-19. Input material: peripheral blood. This chain connects TRBV6-5 to TRBJ2-7; 9 bases are a match to TRBD1. The CDR3 DNA follows: TGTGCCAGTCAACTTCCGGGACAGGGCTCCTACGAGCAGTACTTC. Translation gives CASQLPGQGSYEQYF.